A selection of T cell receptor beta chains follows, all from one sample in a study of Ad26.COV2.S vaccination and SARS-CoV-2 variants. TCRdb keeps only in-frame clones here, not all; method: immunoSEQ multiplex PCR. The sample has 350,000 to 500,000 clones, around nine tenths seen once. The sample was peripheral blood, taken in a trial of Ad26.COV2.S vaccine versus placebo. These receptor sequences come from a person aged 18-60 years who received the Ad26.COV2.S COVID-19 vaccine or a placebo. Both conserved end residues are part of each CDR3. D genes are given only for firm matches. Not all rows give a size; the values are once, few, many and, for expanded clones, a class.

CDR3: CASSAEGIWGAETQYF
DNA: TGTGCCAGCAGCGCCGAGGGGATTTGGGGAGCGGAGACCCAGTACTTC
V: TRBV9
D: NA
J: TRBJ2-5
size: once

CDR3: CAISPGALLRTEAFF
DNA: TGTGCCATCAGCCCCGGGGCCCTACTAAGAACTGAAGCTTTCTTT
V: TRBV10-3
D: NA
J: TRBJ1-1
size: NA

CDR3: CASSLLAGTSGANVLTF
DNA: TGTGCCAGCAGTTTACTGGCAGGGACCTCTGGGGCCAACGTCCTGACTTTC
V: TRBV27
D: NA
J: TRBJ2-6
size: NA

CDR3: CAWSGNSGGTDTQYF
DNA: TGTGCCTGGAGTGGGAATAGCGGTGGCACAGATACGCAGTATTTT
V: TRBV30
D: NA
J: TRBJ2-3
size: NA

CDR3: CASSGGLPQETQYF
DNA: TGTGCCAGCAGCGGAGGACTGCCCCAAGAGACCCAGTACTTC
V: TRBV2
D: NA
J: TRBJ2-5
size: NA

CDR3: CASSESNAYEQYF
DNA: TGCGCCAGCAGTGAGTCGAATGCCTACGAGCAGTACTTC
V: TRBV10-2
D: NA
J: TRBJ2-7
size: once

CDR3: CSVDRPILNEQFF
DNA: TGCAGCGTTGACCGGCCCATCCTTAATGAGCAGTTCTTC
V: TRBV29-1
D: NA
J: TRBJ2-1
size: NA

CDR3: CASSLAVQAGNTIYF
DNA: TGTGCCAGCAGCTTAGCCGTCCAGGCTGGAAACACCATATATTTT
V: TRBV7-8
D: NA
J: TRBJ1-3
size: few

CDR3: CAVGTGGDYSNQPQHF
DNA: TGTGCCGTTGGGACAGGGGGTGATTATAGCAATCAGCCCCAGCATTTT
V: TRBV10-3
D: TRBD1
J: TRBJ1-5
size: NA

CDR3: CASSLEGLGSGYTF
DNA: TGTGCCAGCAGCTTAGAGGGCCTTGGGAGCGGCTACACCTTC
V: TRBV11-2
D: NA
J: TRBJ1-2
size: few

CDR3: CASRATGVGYTF
DNA: TGTGCCAGCAGGGCCACAGGGGTCGGCTACACCTTC
V: TRBV2
D: TRBD1
J: TRBJ1-2
size: NA

CDR3: CASAQGTGYISSYNEQFF
DNA: TGTGCCAGCGCCCAAGGGACAGGGTATATTAGCTCCTACAATGAGCAGTTCTTC
V: TRBV7-3
D: TRBD1
J: TRBJ2-1
size: NA

CDR3: CASSLETSGGAGEQFF
DNA: TGTGCCAGCAGCTTAGAGACTAGCGGGGGGGCGGGTGAGCAGTTCTTC
V: TRBV7-8
D: TRBD2
J: TRBJ2-1
size: NA

CDR3: CASSLSPPSGGALNIQYF
DNA: TGTGCCAGCAGCTTATCCCCCCCAAGCGGGGGGGCGCTAAACATTCAGTACTTC
V: TRBV7-6
D: TRBD2
J: TRBJ2-4
size: NA

CDR3: CAIPGGGPVSHTQYF
DNA: TGTGCCATTCCTGGGGGGGGGCCAGTCTCTCACACGCAGTATTTT
V: TRBV19
D: NA
J: TRBJ2-3
size: few

CDR3: CASSQGQGGGELFF
DNA: TGCGCCAGCAGCCAAGGCCAAGGTGGCGGGGAGCTGTTTTTT
V: TRBV4-1
D: NA
J: TRBJ2-2
size: NA

CDR3: CASSQGQSNYGYTF
DNA: TGTGCCAGCAGCCAAGGCCAGAGTAACTATGGCTACACCTTC
V: TRBV3-1/TRBV3-2
D: NA
J: TRBJ1-2
size: NA

CDR3: CASSKGSNQPQHF
DNA: TGTGCCAGTAGTAAAGGGAGCAATCAGCCCCAGCATTTT
V: TRBV19
D: NA
J: TRBJ1-5
size: NA

CDR3: CASSLRPRPNNEQFF
DNA: TGTGCCAGCAGTTTACGCCCCAGACCGAACAATGAGCAGTTCTTC
V: TRBV28
D: NA
J: TRBJ2-1
size: once

CDR3: CAWSVSIWSQPQHF
DNA: TGTGCCTGGAGTGTATCGATCTGGAGTCAGCCCCAGCATTTT
V: TRBV30
D: NA
J: TRBJ1-5
size: once

CDR3: CASSRPGLSEKLFF
DNA: TGCGCCAGCAGCAGACCGGGACTTAGCGAAAAACTGTTTTTT
V: TRBV10-2
D: NA
J: TRBJ1-4
size: NA

CDR3: CASSLDRSYYYEQYF
DNA: TGTGCCAGCAGTTTAGACAGGAGCTATTACTACGAGCAGTACTTC
V: TRBV27
D: NA
J: TRBJ2-7
size: NA